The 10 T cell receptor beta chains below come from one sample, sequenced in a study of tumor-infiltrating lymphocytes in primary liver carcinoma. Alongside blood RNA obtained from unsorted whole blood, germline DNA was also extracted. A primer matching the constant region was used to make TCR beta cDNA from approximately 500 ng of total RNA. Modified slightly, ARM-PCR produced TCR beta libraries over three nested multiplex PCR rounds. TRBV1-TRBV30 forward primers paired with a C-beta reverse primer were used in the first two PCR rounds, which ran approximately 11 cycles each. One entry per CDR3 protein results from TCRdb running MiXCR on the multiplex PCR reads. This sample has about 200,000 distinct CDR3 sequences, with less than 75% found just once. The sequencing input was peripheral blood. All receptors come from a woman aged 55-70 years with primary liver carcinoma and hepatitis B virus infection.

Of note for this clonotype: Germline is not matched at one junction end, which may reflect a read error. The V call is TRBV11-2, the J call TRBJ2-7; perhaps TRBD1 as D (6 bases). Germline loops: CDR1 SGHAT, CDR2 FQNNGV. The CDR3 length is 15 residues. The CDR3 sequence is CACSTTGGFSYEQYF. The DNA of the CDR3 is TGTGCCTGCAGCACCACTGGGGGCTTTTCCTACGAGCAGTACTTC. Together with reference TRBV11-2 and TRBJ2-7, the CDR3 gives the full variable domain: EAGVAQSPRYKIIEKRQSVAFWCNPISGHATLYWYQQILGQGPKLLIQFQNNGVVDDSQLPKDRFSAERLKGVDSTLKIQPAKLEDSAVYLCACSTTGGFSYEQYFGPGTRLTVT.

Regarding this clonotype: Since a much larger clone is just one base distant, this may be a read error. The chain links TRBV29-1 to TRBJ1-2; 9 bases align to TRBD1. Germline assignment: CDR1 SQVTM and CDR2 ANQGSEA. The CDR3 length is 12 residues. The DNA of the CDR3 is TGCAGCGTCGGACAGGGGAACTGTGGCTACACCTTC. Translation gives CSVGQGNCGYTF.

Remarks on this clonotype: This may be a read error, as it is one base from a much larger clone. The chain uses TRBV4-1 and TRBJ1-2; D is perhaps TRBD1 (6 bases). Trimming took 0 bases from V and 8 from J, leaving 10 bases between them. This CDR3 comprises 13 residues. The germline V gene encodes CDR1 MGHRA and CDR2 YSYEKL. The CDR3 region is CASSQDVRGGYTF. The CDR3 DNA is TGCGCCAGCAGCCAAGATGTCAGGGGAGGCTACACCTTC.

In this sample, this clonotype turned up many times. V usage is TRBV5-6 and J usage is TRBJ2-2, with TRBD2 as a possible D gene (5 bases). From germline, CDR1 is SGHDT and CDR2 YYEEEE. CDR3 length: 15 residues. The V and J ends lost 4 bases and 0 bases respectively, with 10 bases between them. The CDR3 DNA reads TGTGCCAGCAGCCGACTAACCCCGAACACCGGGGAGCTGTTTTTT. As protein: CASSRLTPNTGELFF.

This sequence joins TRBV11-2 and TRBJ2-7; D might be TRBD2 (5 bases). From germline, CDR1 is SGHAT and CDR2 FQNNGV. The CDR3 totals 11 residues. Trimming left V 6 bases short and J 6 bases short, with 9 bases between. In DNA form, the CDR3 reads TGTGCCAGCAGGTGGACTGGCGAGCAGTACTTC. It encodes CASRWTGEQYF.

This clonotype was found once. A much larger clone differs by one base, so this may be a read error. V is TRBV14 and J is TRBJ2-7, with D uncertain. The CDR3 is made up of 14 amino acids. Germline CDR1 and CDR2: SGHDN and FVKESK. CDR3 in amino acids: CASSRMGSSYKQYF. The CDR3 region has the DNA TGTGCCAGCAGCCGGATGGGTAGCTCCTACAAGCAGTACTTC.

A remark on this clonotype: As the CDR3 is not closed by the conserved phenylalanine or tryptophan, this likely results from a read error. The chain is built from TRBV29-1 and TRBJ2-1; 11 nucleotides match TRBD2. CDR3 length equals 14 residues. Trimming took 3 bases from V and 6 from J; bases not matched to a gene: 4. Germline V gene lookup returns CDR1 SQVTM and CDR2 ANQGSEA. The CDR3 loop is CSVERLAGTNEQFL. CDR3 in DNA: TGCAGCGTTGAGAGACTAGCGGGGACCAATGAGCAGTTCCTC.

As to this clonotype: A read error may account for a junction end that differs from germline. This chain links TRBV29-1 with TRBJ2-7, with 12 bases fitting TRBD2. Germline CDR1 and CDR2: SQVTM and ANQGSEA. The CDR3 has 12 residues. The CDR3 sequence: CSATSGSYEQCF. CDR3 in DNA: TGTAGCGCGACTAGCGGGAGTTACGAGCAGTGCTTC.

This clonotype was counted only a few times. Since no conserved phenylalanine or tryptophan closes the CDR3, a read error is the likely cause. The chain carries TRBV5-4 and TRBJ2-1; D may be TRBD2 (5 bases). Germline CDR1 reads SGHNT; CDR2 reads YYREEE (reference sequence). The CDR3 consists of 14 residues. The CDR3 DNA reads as TGTGCCAGCAGCGGGAGTAGCTCCTTCAATGAGCAGTTCATC. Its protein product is CASSGSSSFNEQFI.

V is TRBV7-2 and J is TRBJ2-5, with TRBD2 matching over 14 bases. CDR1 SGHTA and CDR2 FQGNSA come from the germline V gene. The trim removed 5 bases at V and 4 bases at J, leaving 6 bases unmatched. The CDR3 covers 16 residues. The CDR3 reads CASSPGGLAGGETQYF. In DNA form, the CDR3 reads TGTGCCAGCAGCCCAGGCGGACTAGCGGGAGGAGAGACCCAGTACTTC.